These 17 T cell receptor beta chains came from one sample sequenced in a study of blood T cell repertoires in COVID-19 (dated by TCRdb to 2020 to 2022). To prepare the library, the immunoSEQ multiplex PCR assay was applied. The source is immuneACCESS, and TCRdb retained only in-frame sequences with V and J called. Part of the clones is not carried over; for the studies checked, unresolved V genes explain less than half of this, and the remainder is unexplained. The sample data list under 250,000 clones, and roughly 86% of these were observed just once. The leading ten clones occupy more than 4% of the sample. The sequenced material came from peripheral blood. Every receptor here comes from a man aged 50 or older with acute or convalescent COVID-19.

The CDR3 protein is CASRKDSSNQPQHF. The CDR3, as DNA: TGTGCCAGTAGAAAAGACAGTAGCAATCAGCCCCAGCATTTT. The J gene is TRBJ1-5, the V gene TRBV19; perhaps TRBD1 as D (5 bases). CDR1 is LNHDA, CDR2 SQIVND, per germline (reference sequence). The V end was cut by 6 bases, the J end by 0 bases, with 9 bases between. The CDR3 sequence is 14 residues long.

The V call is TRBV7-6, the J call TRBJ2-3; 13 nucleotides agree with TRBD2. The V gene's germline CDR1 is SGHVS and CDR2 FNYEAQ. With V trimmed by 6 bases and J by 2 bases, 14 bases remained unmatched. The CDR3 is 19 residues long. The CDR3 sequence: CASSAYGLAGDGPTDTQYF. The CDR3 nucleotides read TGTGCCAGCAGTGCATACGGACTAGCGGGAGATGGCCCCACAGATACGCAGTATTTT.

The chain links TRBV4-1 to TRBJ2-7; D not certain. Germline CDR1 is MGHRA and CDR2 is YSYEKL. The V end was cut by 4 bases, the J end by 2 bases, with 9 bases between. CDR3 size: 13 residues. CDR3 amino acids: CASSLGEPYEQYF. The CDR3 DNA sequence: TGCGCCAGCAGCCTAGGAGAACCCTACGAGCAGTACTTC.

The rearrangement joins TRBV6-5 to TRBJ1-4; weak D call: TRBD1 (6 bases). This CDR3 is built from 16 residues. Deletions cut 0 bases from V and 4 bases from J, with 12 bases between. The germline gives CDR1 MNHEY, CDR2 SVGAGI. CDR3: CASSYSSGGDNEKLFF. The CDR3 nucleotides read TGTGCCAGCAGTTACTCGAGTGGGGGCGATAATGAAAAACTGTTTTTT.

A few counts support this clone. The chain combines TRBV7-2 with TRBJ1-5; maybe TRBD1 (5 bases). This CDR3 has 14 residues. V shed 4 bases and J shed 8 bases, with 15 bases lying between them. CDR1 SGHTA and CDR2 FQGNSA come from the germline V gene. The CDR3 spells CASSSGHVPEPQHF. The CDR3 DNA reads TGTGCCAGCAGCTCCGGACACGTCCCTGAGCCCCAGCATTTT.

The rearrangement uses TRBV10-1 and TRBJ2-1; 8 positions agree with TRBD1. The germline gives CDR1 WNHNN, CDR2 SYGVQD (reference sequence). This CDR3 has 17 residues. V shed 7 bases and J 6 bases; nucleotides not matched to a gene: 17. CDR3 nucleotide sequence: TGCGCCAGCACCTCCCACCAGGACAGGGAGGCGGGCAATGAGCAGTTCTTC. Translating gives CASTSHQDREAGNEQFF.

DNA of the CDR3: TGTGCCATCAGTGAGTCCGGTAGCGGGGTCCAAGAGACCCAGTACTTC. This encodes CAISESGSGVQETQYF. This rearrangement joins TRBV10-3 to TRBJ2-5; 8 nucleotides agree with TRBD2. Germline-derived CDR1 and CDR2 are ENHRY and SYGVKD. The CDR3 length is 16 residues. The J segment lost 1 base and the V segment lost 0 bases, leaving 4 bases of the junction unmatched.

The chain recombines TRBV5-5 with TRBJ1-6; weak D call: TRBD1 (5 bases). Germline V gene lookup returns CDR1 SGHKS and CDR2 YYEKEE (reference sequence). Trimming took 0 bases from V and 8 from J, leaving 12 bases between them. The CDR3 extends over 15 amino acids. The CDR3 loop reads CASSLGPGYDSPLHF. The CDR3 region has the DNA TGTGCCAGCAGCTTGGGGCCAGGGTATGATTCACCCCTCCACTTT.

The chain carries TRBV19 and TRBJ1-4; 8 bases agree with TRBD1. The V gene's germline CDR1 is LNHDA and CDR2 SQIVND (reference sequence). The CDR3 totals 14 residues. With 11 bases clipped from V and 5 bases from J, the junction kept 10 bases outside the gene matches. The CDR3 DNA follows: TGTGCCTCGACCCAGGGGGCGGAAAATGAAAAACTGTTTTTT. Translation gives CASTQGAENEKLFF.

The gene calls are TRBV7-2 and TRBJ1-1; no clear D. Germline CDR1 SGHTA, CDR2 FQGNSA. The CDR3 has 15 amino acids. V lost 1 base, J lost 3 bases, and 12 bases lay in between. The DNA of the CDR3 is TGTGCCAGCAGCTTAGACGGGCGGGGTGACACTGAAGCTTTCTTT. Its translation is CASSLDGRGDTEAFF.

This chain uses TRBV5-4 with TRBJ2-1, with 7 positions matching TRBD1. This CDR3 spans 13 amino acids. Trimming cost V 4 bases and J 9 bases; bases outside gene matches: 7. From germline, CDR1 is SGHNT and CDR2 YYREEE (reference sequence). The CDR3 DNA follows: TGTGCCAGCAGCACCCGGGACAGCGGTGAGCAGTTCTTC. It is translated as CASSTRDSGEQFF.

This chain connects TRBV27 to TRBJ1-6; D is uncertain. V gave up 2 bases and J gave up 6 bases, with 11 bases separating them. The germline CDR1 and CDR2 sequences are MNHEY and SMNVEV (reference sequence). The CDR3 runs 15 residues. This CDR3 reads CASSLRGMANSPLHF. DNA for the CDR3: TGTGCCAGCAGTTTACGAGGGATGGCTAATTCACCCCTCCACTTT.

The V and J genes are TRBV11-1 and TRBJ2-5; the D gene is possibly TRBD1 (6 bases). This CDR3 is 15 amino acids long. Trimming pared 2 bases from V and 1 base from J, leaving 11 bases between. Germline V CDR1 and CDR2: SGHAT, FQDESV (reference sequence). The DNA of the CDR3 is TGTGCCAGCAGCTTACAGGGGATCGTCCAAGAGACCCAGTACTTC. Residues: CASSLQGIVQETQYF.

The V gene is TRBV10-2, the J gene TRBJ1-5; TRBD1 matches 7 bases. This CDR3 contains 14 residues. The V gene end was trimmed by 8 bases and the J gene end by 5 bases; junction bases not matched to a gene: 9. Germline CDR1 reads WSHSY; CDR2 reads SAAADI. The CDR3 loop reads CASSPDRKDQPQHF. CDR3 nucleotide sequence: TGCGCCAGCTCACCGGACAGGAAGGATCAGCCCCAGCATTTT.

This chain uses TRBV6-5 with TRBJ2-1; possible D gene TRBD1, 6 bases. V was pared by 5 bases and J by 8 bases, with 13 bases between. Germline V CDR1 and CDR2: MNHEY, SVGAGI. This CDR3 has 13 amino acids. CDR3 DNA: TGTGCCAGCAGTCCCAGGGGAAGCGATGAGCAGTTCTTC. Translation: CASSPRGSDEQFF.

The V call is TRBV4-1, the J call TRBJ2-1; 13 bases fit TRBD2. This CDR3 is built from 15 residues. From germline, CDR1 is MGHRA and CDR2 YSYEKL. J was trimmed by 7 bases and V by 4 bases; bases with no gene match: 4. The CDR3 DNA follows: TGCGCCAGCAGCCTGAGACTAGCGGGGGGTAATGAGCAGTTCTTC. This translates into CASSLRLAGGNEQFF.

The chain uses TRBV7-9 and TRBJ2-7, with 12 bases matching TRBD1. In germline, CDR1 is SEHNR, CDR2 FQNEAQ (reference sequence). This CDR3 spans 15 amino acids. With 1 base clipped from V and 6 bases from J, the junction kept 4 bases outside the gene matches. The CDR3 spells CASSLDRDRGLEQYF. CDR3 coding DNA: TGTGCCAGCAGCTTAGATCGGGACAGGGGGCTCGAGCAGTACTTC.